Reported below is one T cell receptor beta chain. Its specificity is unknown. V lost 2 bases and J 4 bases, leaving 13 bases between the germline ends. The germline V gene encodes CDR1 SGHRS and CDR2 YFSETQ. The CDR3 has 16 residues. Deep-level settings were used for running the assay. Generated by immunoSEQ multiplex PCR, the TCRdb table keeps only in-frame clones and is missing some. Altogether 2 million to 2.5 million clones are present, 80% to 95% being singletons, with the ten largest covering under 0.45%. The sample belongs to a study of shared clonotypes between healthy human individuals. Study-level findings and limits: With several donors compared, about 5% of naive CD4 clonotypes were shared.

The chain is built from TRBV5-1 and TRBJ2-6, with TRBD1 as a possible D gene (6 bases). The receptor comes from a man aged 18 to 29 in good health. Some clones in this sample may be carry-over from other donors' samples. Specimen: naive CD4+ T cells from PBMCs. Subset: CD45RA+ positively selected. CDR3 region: CASSFYSGAGANVLTF. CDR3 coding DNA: TGCGCCAGCAGCTTCTACTCAGGGGCCGGGGCCAACGTCCTGACTTTC.